This T cell receptor beta chain was obtained from a study of spatial heterogeneity in lung cancer. In TCRdb, the 5' RACE reads were re-called with MiXCR into one record per CDR3 protein. This table has about 94,000 distinct CDR3 sequences, roughly a fifth appearing once. This clonotype has just a few counts. Time point specified: blood at routine non-recurrence follow-up after resection. TCRs were sequenced from unsorted whole RNA of tumor, nontumor lung or PBMC. The source material was PBMCs, sampled at follow-up. The receptor was derived from a male donor with early-stage non-small cell lung cancer.

For the CDR3, the DNA is TGTGCCAGCAGCCCGGACGCCGCTCGTTGGTACACTGAAGCTTTCTTT. Its translation: CASSPDAARWYTEAFF. V gene TRBV11-1 combines with J gene TRBJ1-1; no definite D call. This CDR3 has 16 residues. Per germline, CDR1 SGHAT and CDR2 FQDESV (reference sequence). V lost 5 bases, J lost 3 bases, and 19 bases lay in between.